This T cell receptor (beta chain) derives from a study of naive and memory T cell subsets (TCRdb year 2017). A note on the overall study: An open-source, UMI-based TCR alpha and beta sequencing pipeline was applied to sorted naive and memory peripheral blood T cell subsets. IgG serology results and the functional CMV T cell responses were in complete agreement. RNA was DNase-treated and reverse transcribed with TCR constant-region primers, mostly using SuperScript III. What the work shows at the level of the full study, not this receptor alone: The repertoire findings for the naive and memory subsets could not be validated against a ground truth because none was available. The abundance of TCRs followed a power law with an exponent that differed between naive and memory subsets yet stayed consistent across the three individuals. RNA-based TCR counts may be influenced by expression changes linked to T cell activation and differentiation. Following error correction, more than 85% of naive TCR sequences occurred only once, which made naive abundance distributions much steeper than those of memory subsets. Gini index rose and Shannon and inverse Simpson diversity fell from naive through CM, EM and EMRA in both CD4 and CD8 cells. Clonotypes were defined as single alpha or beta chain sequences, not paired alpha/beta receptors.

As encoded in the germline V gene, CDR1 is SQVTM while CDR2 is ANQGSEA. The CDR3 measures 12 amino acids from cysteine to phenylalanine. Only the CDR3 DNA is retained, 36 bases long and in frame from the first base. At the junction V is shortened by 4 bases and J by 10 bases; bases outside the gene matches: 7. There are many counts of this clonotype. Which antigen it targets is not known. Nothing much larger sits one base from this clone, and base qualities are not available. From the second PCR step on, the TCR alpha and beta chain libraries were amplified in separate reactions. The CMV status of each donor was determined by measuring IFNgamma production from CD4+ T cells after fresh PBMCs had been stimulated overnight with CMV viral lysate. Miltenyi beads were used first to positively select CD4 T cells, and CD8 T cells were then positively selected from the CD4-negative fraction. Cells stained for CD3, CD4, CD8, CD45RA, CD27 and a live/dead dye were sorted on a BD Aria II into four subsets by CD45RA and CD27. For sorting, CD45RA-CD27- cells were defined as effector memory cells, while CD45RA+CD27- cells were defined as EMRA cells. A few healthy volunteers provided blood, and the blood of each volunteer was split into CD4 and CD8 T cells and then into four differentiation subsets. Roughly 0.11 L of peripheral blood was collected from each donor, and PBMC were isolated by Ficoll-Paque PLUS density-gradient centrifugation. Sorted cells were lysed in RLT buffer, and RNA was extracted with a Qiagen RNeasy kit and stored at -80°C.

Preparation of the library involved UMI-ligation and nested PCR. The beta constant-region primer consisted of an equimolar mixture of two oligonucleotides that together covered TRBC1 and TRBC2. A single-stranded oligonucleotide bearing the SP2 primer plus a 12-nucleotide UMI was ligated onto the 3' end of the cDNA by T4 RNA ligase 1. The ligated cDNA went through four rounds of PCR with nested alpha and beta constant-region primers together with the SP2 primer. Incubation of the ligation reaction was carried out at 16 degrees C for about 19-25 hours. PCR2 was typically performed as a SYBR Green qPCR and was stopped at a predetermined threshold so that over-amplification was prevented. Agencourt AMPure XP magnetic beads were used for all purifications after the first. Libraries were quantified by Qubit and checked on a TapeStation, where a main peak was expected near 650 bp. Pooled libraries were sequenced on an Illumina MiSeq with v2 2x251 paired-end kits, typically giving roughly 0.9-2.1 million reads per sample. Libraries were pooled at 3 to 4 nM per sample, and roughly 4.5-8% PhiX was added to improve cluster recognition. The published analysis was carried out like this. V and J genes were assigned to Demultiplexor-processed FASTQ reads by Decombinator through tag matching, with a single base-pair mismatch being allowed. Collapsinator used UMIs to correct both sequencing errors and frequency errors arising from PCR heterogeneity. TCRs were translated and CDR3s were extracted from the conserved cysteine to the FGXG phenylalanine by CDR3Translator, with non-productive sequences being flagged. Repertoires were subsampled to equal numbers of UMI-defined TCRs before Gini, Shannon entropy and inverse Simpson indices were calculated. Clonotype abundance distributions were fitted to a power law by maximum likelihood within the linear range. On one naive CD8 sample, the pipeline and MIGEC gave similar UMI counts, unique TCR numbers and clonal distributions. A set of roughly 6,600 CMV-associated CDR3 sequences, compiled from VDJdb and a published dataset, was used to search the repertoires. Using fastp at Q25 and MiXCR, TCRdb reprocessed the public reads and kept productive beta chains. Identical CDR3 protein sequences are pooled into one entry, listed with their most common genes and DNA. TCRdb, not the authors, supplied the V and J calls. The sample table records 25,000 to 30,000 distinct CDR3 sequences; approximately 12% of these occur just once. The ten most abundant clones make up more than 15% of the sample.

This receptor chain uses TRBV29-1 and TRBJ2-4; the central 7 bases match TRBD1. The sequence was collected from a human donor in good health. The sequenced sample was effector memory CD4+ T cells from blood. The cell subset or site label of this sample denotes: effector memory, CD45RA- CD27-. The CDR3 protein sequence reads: CSVVGTVKIQYF. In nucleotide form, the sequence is TGCAGCGTTGTCGGGACAGTAAAAATTCAGTACTTC.